These 16 T cell receptor beta chains were sequenced from one sample in a study of a mutant IDH1 vaccine in newly diagnosed glioma (dated by TCRdb to about 2021). These receptors have no identified antigens. The sample's time point label, decoded: week 5, during vaccination. A 20-mer mutant IDH1 peptide at 300 micrograms in Montanide made up each vaccine dose, which was injected subcutaneously together with topical imiquimod. Library construction relied on the immunoSEQ multiplex PCR assay. TCRdb provides this immuneACCESS table in a form limited to in-frame rearrangements. Some clones are lacking; in checked studies, under half of them reflect an unresolved V gene, and why the rest are absent is not known. For this sample there are tens of thousands of clones; about nine tenths appear just once. The ten largest make up around 3.5% of the sample. This specimen was peripheral blood mononuclear cells (PBMCs), taken from a glioma patient whose treatment included an IDH1 peptide vaccine. The receptors come from a middle-aged woman with glioma. Some clones in this sample may be carry-over from other donors' samples.

J is TRBJ1-5 and V is TRBV6-4, with D hard to call. The CDR3 runs to 15 residues. The V gene's germline CDR1 is MRHNA and CDR2 SNTAGT. Trimming left V 0 bases short and J 2 bases short, with 8 bases between. This CDR3 reads CASSDSIEGNQPQHF. CDR3 DNA: TGTGCCAGCAGTGACTCCATAGAAGGCAATCAGCCCCAGCATTTT.

The genes are TRBV4-1 and TRBJ1-1, with TRBD1 matching 7 bases. Germline V gives CDR1 MGHRA, CDR2 YSYEKL. The CDR3 totals 14 residues. V dropped 3 bases and J dropped 10; count of bases not matched to a gene: 11. CDR3 DNA sequence: TGCGCCAGCAGCCATGTAGGGACAGCCCGAGCAGCTTTCTTT. Its protein product is CASSHVGTARAAFF.

The rearrangement uses TRBV2 and TRBJ1-4, with D maybe TRBD1 (6 bases). Trimming took off 7 bases at V and 0 bases at J, with 12 bases between the two ends. In germline, CDR1 is SNHLY, CDR2 FYNNEI. This CDR3 is 15 amino acids long. CDR3 DNA: TGTGCCAGCACCAAACGGGGGCCAACTAATGAAAAACTGTTTTTT. Amino acids: CASTKRGPTNEKLFF.

The gene calls are TRBV7-3 and TRBJ2-3; 7 bases agree with TRBD1. CDR3 size: 16 residues. Germline V lookup: CDR1 SGHTA, CDR2 FQGTGA. V was pared by 5 bases and J by 0 bases, with 8 bases of the junction left unmatched. The CDR3 sequence is CASSATPGQSTDTQYF. CDR3 sequence (DNA): TGTGCCAGCAGCGCGACGCCGGGACAGAGCACAGATACGCAGTATTTT. Full variable domain (rest looked up from reference TRBV7-3 and TRBJ2-3): GAGVSQTPSNKVTEKGKYVELRCDPISGHTALYWYRQSLGQGPEFLIYFQGTGAADDSGLPNDRFFAVRPEGSVSTLKIQRTERGDSAVYLCASSATPGQSTDTQYFGPGTRLTVL.

CDR3 nucleotides: TGTGCCAGCAGCTTAGACGGGGCGGTAAACACCATATATTTT. Its protein is CASSLDGAVNTIYF. This chain joins TRBV7-2 and TRBJ1-3, with D tentatively TRBD1 (5 bases). Trimming removed 1 base at V and 6 bases at J, with 10 bases between. The CDR3 is made up of 14 amino acids. The germline V gene encodes CDR1 SGHTA and CDR2 FQGNSA.

The rearrangement joins TRBV19 to TRBJ1-2; the match to TRBD1 covers 8 bases. Germline V gene sequence: CDR1 LNHDA, CDR2 SQIVND (reference sequence). The CDR3 covers 16 residues. Trimming at V came to 8 bases and at J to 3 bases, leaving 14 bases not matched to a gene. This CDR3 is CASRPLPTGAYYGYTF. The DNA of the CDR3 is TGTGCCAGTCGCCCCTTACCGACAGGGGCCTACTATGGCTACACCTTC. Filled out from reference TRBV19 and TRBJ1-2, the complete variable domain reads DGGITQSPKYLFRKEGQNVTLSCEQNLNHDAMYWYRQDPGQGLRLIYYSQIVNDFQKGDIAEGYSVSREKKESFPLTVTSAQKNPTAFYLCASRPLPTGAYYGYTFGSGTRLTVV.

The chain recombines TRBV5-4 with TRBJ2-7; 9 bases map to TRBD2. After removal of 0 bases from V and 6 bases from J, the junction contained 13 bases not matched to a gene. The CDR3 loop spans 17 amino acids. Germline values: CDR1 SGHNT, CDR2 YYREEE (reference sequence). The CDR3 reads CASSLDPGTSKLGEQYF. The CDR3 DNA reads TGTGCCAGCAGCTTGGATCCCGGGACTAGCAAGCTCGGCGAGCAGTACTTC.

The V gene is TRBV18, the J gene TRBJ2-5, with TRBD1 matching 10 bases. After removal of 1 base from V and 1 base from J, the junction contained 0 bases not matched to a gene. This CDR3 is built from 15 residues. Germline CDR1 KGHSH, CDR2 LQKENI. The CDR3 DNA reads TGTGCCAGCTCACCACGACAGGGGGCCCAAGAGACCCAGTACTTC. As protein: CASSPRQGAQETQYF.

The chain links TRBV11-2 to TRBJ1-1; TRBD1 aligns across 8 bases. CDR1 is SGHAT and CDR2 is FQNNGV in the germline V gene. This CDR3 contains 15 residues. Germline trimming cut 5 bases from V and 5 bases from J; bases unmatched to any gene: 10. CDR3 region: CASSQVGTGWTEAFF. The CDR3 DNA reads TGTGCCAGCAGCCAAGTAGGGACAGGTTGGACTGAAGCTTTCTTT.

This clone was found a few times. V and J are TRBV7-2 and TRBJ2-1, with D possibly being TRBD2 (5 bases). This CDR3 has 16 amino acids. V lost 5 bases to trimming and J lost 0 bases, with 14 bases between them. In germline, CDR1 is SGHTA, CDR2 FQGNSA. CDR3 sequence reads: CASSHRTGSSYNEQFF. CDR3 nucleotides: TGTGCCAGCAGCCATCGGACGGGGAGCTCCTACAATGAGCAGTTCTTC.

The rearrangement joins TRBV5-1 to TRBJ2-7, with 12 bases that match TRBD2. The CDR3 totals 14 residues. V gave up 4 bases and J gave up 6 bases; unmatched junction bases: 5. Germline CDR1 is SGHRS and CDR2 is YFSETQ. The CDR3 protein is CASSLSSGRVEQYF. The CDR3 bases are TGCGCCAGCAGCCTCTCTAGCGGGAGGGTCGAGCAGTACTTC.

This chain joins TRBV18 and TRBJ1-1; D might be TRBD1 (6 bases). The CDR3 loop spans 14 amino acids. The V gene lost 6 bases and the J gene lost 5 bases, with 16 bases spanning the gap. CDR1 and CDR2 (germline): KGHSH, LQKENI. Here the CDR3 reads CASSGRDTRTEAFF. CDR3 DNA: TGTGCCAGCTCGGGAAGGGACACGCGAACTGAAGCTTTCTTT.

The chain combines TRBV28 with TRBJ1-2; 7 nucleotides agree with TRBD1. This CDR3 spans 14 amino acids. Germline V gene sequence: CDR1 MDHEN, CDR2 SYDVKM. V was clipped by 5 bases and J by 4 bases; unmatched bases: 7. CDR3 loop: CASSPRTGPYGYTF. The CDR3 bases are TGTGCCAGCAGTCCACGGACAGGACCCTATGGCTACACCTTC.

The chain is built from TRBV5-5 and TRBJ2-3; 7 bases are shared with TRBD2. Trimming took 0 bases from V and 6 from J; bases not matched to a gene: 13. Germline CDR1 SGHKS, CDR2 YYEKEE (reference sequence). The CDR3 totals 17 residues. CDR3 nucleotides: TGTGCCAGCAGCTTGGAACGCGACGGGGGGTCCGGCGATACGCAGTATTTT. It specifies CASSLERDGGSGDTQYF.

V gene TRBV28 combines with J gene TRBJ1-4; possible D gene TRBD1, 5 bases. CDR1 is MDHEN and CDR2 is SYDVKM in the germline V gene. The CDR3 covers 19 residues. V was pared by 9 bases and J by 7 bases, with 33 bases between. The CDR3 DNA reads TGTGCCAGACAGTTTACCCCCCTTTACCCCAGGGATCTGTGTGAAAAACTGTTTTTT. Protein: CARQFTPLYPRDLCEKLFF.

V usage is TRBV29-1 and J usage is TRBJ1-1; D uncertain. Looked up from germline, CDR1 is SQVTM and CDR2 is ANQGSEA. Trimming pared 3 bases from V and 4 bases from J, leaving 9 bases between. The CDR3 is 12 residues long. The CDR3 loop reads CSVDERATEAFF. CDR3 DNA sequence: TGCAGCGTTGACGAAAGGGCCACTGAAGCTTTCTTT.